These T cell receptor beta chains were read from a single sample in a study of blood T cell repertoires in COVID-19. The method was immunoSEQ multiplex PCR; TCRdb's version includes in-frame clones alone and lacks a portion of them. Of about 240,000 clones in the sample, 86% are singletons; the top ten hold around 12%. Input material: peripheral blood. The receptors shown here come from a man older than 75 with acute or convalescent COVID-19. Both conserved end residues are part of each CDR3. A clone size is listed for some rows: how often the clone was seen (once, few, many), or a class if it is expanded.

abundance,j_gene,v_gene,CDR3aa
-,TRBJ1-3,TRBV15,CATSRDPGGRNTIYF
-,TRBJ1-5,TRBV19,CASSQRGQPQHF
-,TRBJ2-1,TRBV15,CATRDRPYNEQFF
-,TRBJ1-2,TRBV5-4,CASSAQVVDYGYTF
-,TRBJ2-5,TRBV5-1,CASSLIGEGQETQYF
-,TRBJ2-5,TRBV7-2,CASSFVSGGRETQYF
-,TRBJ1-2,TRBV11-2,CASSPGHLNYGYTF
once,TRBJ1-6,TRBV9,CASSQSGVNSPLHF
-,TRBJ1-6,TRBV18,CASSPQDRASPLHF
-,TRBJ2-3,TRBV5-1,CASSFQDHTDTQYF
-,TRBJ2-7,TRBV27,CASSLSPGRVYEQYF
-,TRBJ2-6,TRBV19,CASSTGGTVSGANVLTF
-,TRBJ2-5,TRBV6-2/TRBV6-3,CASSYSGTGKVQETQYF
once,TRBJ2-1,TRBV18,CASSAVAGTYNEQFF
-,TRBJ1-3,TRBV6-5,CATGTGMPGNTIYF
-,TRBJ1-1,TRBV3-1/TRBV3-2,CASSRGQANTEAFF
-,TRBJ1-2,TRBV29-1,CSVGSGYGYTF
-,TRBJ1-6,TRBV3-1/TRBV3-2,CASSQGRQGKDPLHF
-,TRBJ2-5,TRBV3-1/TRBV3-2,CASIRGGEGVQETQYF
-,TRBJ1-2,TRBV9,CASSVAQGQGLGGYTF
-,TRBJ2-7,TRBV4-1,CASSPTPGTQLREQYF
once,TRBJ1-3,TRBV18,CASSPEQGVNTIYF
-,TRBJ2-1,TRBV7-2,CASSKRVAINEQFF
-,TRBJ1-1,TRBV7-9,CASSLSSNTEAFF
-,TRBJ2-1,TRBV5-1,CASSLRQGSEQFF
-,TRBJ1-2,TRBV7-2,CASSGGKGNFYGYTF
few,TRBJ2-5,TRBV11-3,CASSPTGGGETQYF
-,TRBJ2-2,TRBV3-1/TRBV3-2,CASSPRGVSPNTGELFF
-,TRBJ1-1,TRBV3-1/TRBV3-2,CASSSRTNTEAFF
-,TRBJ2-1,TRBV28,CASTAIGIRGDSYNEQFF
-,TRBJ1-1,TRBV2,CASRRQMNTEAFF
few,TRBJ2-1,TRBV5-4,CASSLTGGGGDEQFF
few,TRBJ1-1,TRBV19,CASSIGGLHLNTEAFF
-,TRBJ2-6,TRBV11-2,CASSPGAGYSGANVLTF
-,TRBJ1-1,TRBV19,CASSIDVTKSSTGMNTEAFF
-,TRBJ1-5,TRBV28,CASREITGENQPQHF
few,TRBJ1-5,TRBV19,CASRTQGVPVQPQHF
-,TRBJ2-3,TRBV7-6,CASSSGLAGGIATDTQYF
-,TRBJ1-6,TRBV7-2,CASSPRQAANSPLHF
-,TRBJ1-2,TRBV27,CASSREGVGGYTF
once,TRBJ2-2,TRBV27,CASSLAGRGVGGELFF
-,TRBJ2-3,TRBV19,CASSIGRRVWGTDTQYF
-,TRBJ2-1,TRBV2,CASVWPLGQGDNEQFF
-,TRBJ1-2,TRBV6-5,CASSPTGSGGGYTF
-,TRBJ2-5,TRBV9,CASSVSRTSGLETQYF
-,TRBJ2-1,TRBV18,CASSPPRQGVLNEQFF
-,TRBJ2-1,TRBV6-5,CATRESGTYNEQFF
-,TRBJ2-7,TRBV21-1,CASSNSEQEAYEQYF
few,TRBJ1-1,TRBV28,CASRGRMNTEAFF
-,TRBJ1-1,TRBV13,CASSLERNTEAFF
-,TRBJ2-1,TRBV6-5,CASSETSGFNEQFF
-,TRBJ2-3,TRBV2,CASSKGQGTDTQYF
once,TRBJ1-4,TRBV29-1,CSVGGTATNEKLFF